This record looks at one TCR beta chain sequence and its context. Its antigen is not known. Some clones are missing from TCRdb's copy, which holds only in-frame ones; the method was immunoSEQ multiplex PCR. This sample carries under 80,000 clones, over 75% of them seen once, and the ten largest clones take 0.5% to 0.55%. The source of the sample is a study of OX40 agonist ivuxolimab in advanced cancers. Study-wide results and limits: Among T cells, CD8+ cells averaged more expanded clones than CD4+ cells.

The CDR3 is 13 amino acids. Germline-derived CDR1 and CDR2 are SGHRS and YFSETQ. The V and J ends lost 0 bases and 7 bases respectively, with 8 bases between them. Material: CD4+ or CD8+ T cells sorted from blood, obtained in a trial of the OX40 agonist ivuxolimab. This chain links TRBV5-1 with TRBJ1-5, with D unclear. This receptor was obtained from an adult with an advanced solid tumor such as melanoma, head and neck, liver or kidney cancer. CDR3 sequence: CASSLDRTQPQHF. In DNA, the CDR3 is TGCGCCAGCAGCTTGGATAGGACCCAGCCCCAGCATTTT.